This TCR beta chain is from a study of blood T cell repertoires in COVID-19. V dropped 2 bases and J dropped 5; count of bases not matched to a gene: 1. This CDR3 has 13 amino acids. The repertoire was sequenced with immunoSEQ multiplex PCR; TCRdb's copy has only in-frame clones and lacks some. The table includes under 95,000 clones, about 90% detected once. This clonotype was obtained from a human donor with acute or convalescent COVID-19. The donor label of this sample is uncertain. The chain is built from TRBV12-3 or TRBV12-4 and TRBJ2-5; 8 positions match TRBD2. Sequencing used peripheral blood. DNA of the CDR3: TGTGCCAGCAGTTTACGGGGGGGGGAGACCCAGTACTTC. Amino acid sequence: CASSLRGGETQYF.